Sequencing of this T cell receptor (beta chain) was carried out in a study of T cells in localized non-small cell lung cancer. Study-wide results and limits: In the blood, greater T cell density corresponded to longer overall survival. In uninvolved adjacent lung, T cell clonality reached its highest value, exceeding tumor.

About this clone: Antigen: not known.

Per germline, CDR1 LGHNA and CDR2 YSLEER. The V and J ends lost 4 bases and 8 bases, in that order; junction bases with no gene match: 7. This CDR3 is 14 amino acids long. The table came from immunoSEQ multiplex PCR; TCRdb's copy has only in-frame clones and leaves some out. The sample contains tens of thousands of clones, approximately 84% of which appear only once. Here the sequenced sample was peripheral blood, taken before any cancer treatment. This receptor was taken from a man aged 35 to 70 with stage I lung adenocarcinoma. This rearrangement joins TRBV4-3 to TRBJ1-4, with 7 nucleotides matching TRBD1. CDR3 DNA sequence: TGCGCCAGCAGCCCCGACAGGGTACAGGAAAAACTGTTTTTT. This sequence encodes CASSPDRVQEKLFF.